This T cell receptor (beta chain) originates from a study of T cells in Graves' hyperthyroidism and ophthalmopathy. Study details: It was at initial diagnosis, before any treatment, that peripheral blood was collected. General study findings and limits: Progression to ophthalmopathy was predicted a median of roughly seven months early.

In germline, CDR1 is SGHTA, CDR2 FQGTGA. The germline V and J ends were trimmed by 3 bases and 6 bases, with 15 bases remaining between them. The CDR3 is made up of 15 amino acids. Graves' hyperthyroidism is called stable when ophthalmopathy does not progress within 18 months. The hyperthyroidism patients had all been newly diagnosed, and their disease duration was under 2 months. Their ages ranged from 18 to 65 years. On this clonotype itself: Its antigen is not identified.

The source material, RNA transcripts, was used to amplify TCR beta CDR3 regions. The TCR CDR3 was amplified in a first-round RT-PCR using the HTBI primer set. One entry per CDR3 protein, called by TCRdb with MiXCR from the multiplex PCR reads. Among some 420,000 distinct CDR3 sequences, roughly 13% were seen once, and the ten largest hold more than 4.5%. Sequenced input: blood. This TCR was recovered from a woman aged 18-30 years with Graves' hyperthyroidism. The V call is TRBV7-3, the J call TRBJ2-1; possibly TRBD2 for D (6 bases). The CDR3 DNA is TGTGCCAGCAGCTTCGGCGCTAGCGTACTCAATGAGCAGTTCTTC. Protein: CASSFGASVLNEQFF.